This is a list of T cell receptor beta chains from one sample in a study of shared clonotypes between healthy human individuals. Repertoires were generated with immunoSEQ multiplex PCR, while TCRdb's copy carries only in-frame clones and drops some. This sample carries roughly 2 million clones, about 95% of them seen once, and the ten largest clones take roughly 1%. Sequencing input: naive CD8+ T cells sorted from blood. The source is a man younger than 30 in good health. CDR3s include the opening cysteine and the closing phenylalanine or tryptophan. Each record gives: J gene, D gene, V gene, clone size, CDR3 DNA, CDR3 protein. A D gene is named only where the DNA matches it firmly. A clone size is listed for some rows: how often the clone was seen (once, few, many), or a class if it is expanded.

TRBJ1-5,NA,TRBV6-6,NA,TGTGCCAGCAGTTACGAGAGGTGGAATCAGCCCCAGCATTTT,CASSYERWNQPQHF
TRBJ2-2,NA,TRBV5-4,NA,TGTGCCAGCAGCTTGGAGTGGGGCACCGGGGAGCTGTTTTTT,CASSLEWGTGELFF
TRBJ2-1,TRBD2,TRBV28,few,TGTGCCAGCAGTCCTCGGACTAGCGTCTCTCGGGGGGAGCAGTTCTTC,CASSPRTSVSRGEQFF
TRBJ1-2,NA,TRBV9,NA,TGTGCCAGCAGCACCACAGTTTCTCCCTATGGCTACACCTTC,CASSTTVSPYGYTF
TRBJ1-2,NA,TRBV5-1,NA,TGCGCCAGCAGCTTGGAACGGAACACCGACTATGGCTACACCTTC,CASSLERNTDYGYTF
TRBJ1-1,NA,TRBV27,NA,TGTGCCAGCAGTCCCCAGGACCCGAACTTTGAAGCTTTCTTT,CASSPQDPNFEAFF
TRBJ1-1,TRBD1,TRBV18,NA,TGTGCCAGCTCACCACGTGACAGGGAAACTGAAGCTTTCTTT,CASSPRDRETEAFF
TRBJ1-4,NA,TRBV2,NA,TGTGCCAGCAGTGAAGCGCCGGGGACGGATGAAAAACTGTTTTTT,CASSEAPGTDEKLFF
TRBJ1-1,NA,TRBV6-5,NA,TGTGCCAGCAGGACCCTTCTGGACCCGATAGGGGAAGCTTTCTTT,CASRTLLDPIGEAFF
TRBJ1-1,NA,TRBV5-1,NA,TGCGCCAGCAGCCCCGGACTCCTCAGTTTGAACACTGAAGCTTTCTTT,CASSPGLLSLNTEAFF
TRBJ2-3,TRBD2,TRBV27,NA,TGTGCCAGCAGTCCCGGGACTAGCGGGGTCACAGATACGCAGTATTTT,CASSPGTSGVTDTQYF
TRBJ2-2,TRBD1,TRBV19,NA,TGTGCCAGTAGTATAACAATTTGGACAGGGGGCACCGGGGAGCTGTTTTTT,CASSITIWTGGTGELFF
TRBJ2-1,NA,TRBV9,NA,TGTGCCAGCAGCGTAGCCTACAATGAGCAGTTCTTC,CASSVAYNEQFF
TRBJ1-5,TRBD1,TRBV6-5,NA,TGTGCCAGCAGTTACGACAGGGGGTTTAATCAGCCCCAGCATTTT,CASSYDRGFNQPQHF
TRBJ2-7,NA,TRBV6-1,NA,TGTGCCAGCAGTGAATTCGGGACGGGGCGCTCCTACGAGCAGTACTTC,CASSEFGTGRSYEQYF
TRBJ1-4,NA,TRBV7-9,NA,TGTGCCAGCAGCTTAGTGGTCACAACTAATGAAAAACTGTTTTTT,CASSLVVTTNEKLFF
TRBJ2-5,NA,TRBV21-1,NA,TGTGCCAGCAGCAAAGCGAGGGGGGACAGTCAAGAGACCCAGTACTTC,CASSKARGDSQETQYF
TRBJ2-7,NA,TRBV7-6,NA,TGTGCCATCCGTAGGGCCCCCGACTACGAGCAGTACTTC,CAIRRAPDYEQYF
TRBJ1-5,NA,TRBV7-9,NA,TGTGCCACTTCAGACAGGCAGGGCAATCAGCCCCAGCATTTT,CATSDRQGNQPQHF
TRBJ2-7,TRBD2,TRBV27,NA,TGTGCCAGCAGTTCCCCGGGGGGGAATGGCTACGAGCAGTACTTC,CASSSPGGNGYEQYF
TRBJ2-3,NA,TRBV15,NA,TGTGCCACCAGCGGAGCATTTGAGGGGGATAGGACAGATACGCAGTATTTT,CATSGAFEGDRTDTQYF
TRBJ2-7,NA,TRBV7-9,NA,TGTGCCAGCAGCTTCGGACCCTCCTACGAGCAGTACTTC,CASSFGPSYEQYF
TRBJ1-1,NA,TRBV6-5,NA,TGTGCCAGCAGTTACTCGACCGAGACTGAAGCTTTCTTT,CASSYSTETEAFF
TRBJ2-7,NA,TRBV13,NA,TGTGCCAGCAGCCCCGGACTCGACATCGGCGAGCAGTACTTC,CASSPGLDIGEQYF
TRBJ2-7,TRBD2,TRBV30,NA,TGTGCCTGGACCGCTACCACGGGGCTAGCGGGGACCTACGAGCAGTACTTC,CAWTATTGLAGTYEQYF
TRBJ2-3,TRBD2,TRBV5-1,NA,TGCGCCAGCAGCTTGCGTACTAGCGGGGGAAGCACAGATACGCAGTATTTT,CASSLRTSGGSTDTQYF
TRBJ2-4,NA,TRBV6-6,NA,TGTGCCAGCAGTTTCGGACAGCAGAAAAACATTCAGTACTTC,CASSFGQQKNIQYF
TRBJ2-3,NA,TRBV25-1,NA,TGTGCCAGCAGTGCGTGGACTGGGGTGGATACGCAGTATTTT,CASSAWTGVDTQYF
TRBJ2-1,NA,TRBV27,NA,TGTGCCAGCAGCGCACAGGGTTTGGCTGAGCAGTTCTTC,CASSAQGLAEQFF
TRBJ1-5,NA,TRBV27,NA,TGTGCCAGCAGTTCGGCCCGGGCGGGATTGGGAATGGTCGACCAGCCCCAGCATTTT,CASSSARAGLGMVDQPQHF
TRBJ2-2,NA,TRBV4-3,NA,TGCGCCAGCAGCCAAGTAGTGGCAGGGGGGGCCGGGGAGCTGTTTTTT,CASSQVVAGGAGELFF
TRBJ2-1,NA,TRBV6-6,NA,TGTGCCAGCAGTTCATCACAGTCACAGTTCTTC,CASSSSQSQFF
TRBJ2-7,NA,TRBV7-2,NA,TGTGCCAGCAGCTTAGCTCGCGAGCAGTACTTC,CASSLAREQYF
TRBJ2-1,NA,TRBV6-4,few,TGTGCCAGCAGTGAAATGGAGGGAGTGTACAATGAGCAGTTCTTC,CASSEMEGVYNEQFF
TRBJ2-5,TRBD2,TRBV28,NA,TGTGCCAGCAGTCGCAGACTAGCGGGGGGGCGCCAAGAGACCCAGTACTTC,CASSRRLAGGRQETQYF
TRBJ1-2,NA,TRBV4-3,NA,TGCGCCAGCAGCCAAGATTTTTTGGACTGGGCGAGAGGCTACACCTTC,CASSQDFLDWARGYTF
TRBJ1-2,NA,TRBV27,NA,TGTGCCAGCAGTTTAAGTCCCTTTCAATCGGAGGGCTACACCTTC,CASSLSPFQSEGYTF
TRBJ1-4,NA,TRBV28,NA,TGTGCCAGCAGTGCTGTCCTGGGGGATAATGAAAAACTGTTTTTT,CASSAVLGDNEKLFF
TRBJ2-5,NA,TRBV7-9,NA,TGTGCCAGCAGCTCATGGGGGGCGACCCAAGAGACCCAGTACTTC,CASSSWGATQETQYF
TRBJ1-1,NA,TRBV4-1,NA,TGCGCCAGCAGTCAAATCTTCCTCTCTACAGAAATGAACACTGAAGCTTTCTTT,CASSQIFLSTEMNTEAFF
TRBJ2-6,NA,TRBV19,NA,TGTGCCAGTAGTGCCGGACATTTCTCTGGGGCCAACGTCCTGACTTTC,CASSAGHFSGANVLTF
TRBJ1-1,NA,TRBV7-9,NA,TGTGCCAGCACCCCACCTTGGGGGCAGCAGAACACTGAAGCTTTCTTT,CASTPPWGQQNTEAFF
TRBJ1-4,NA,TRBV6-5,NA,TGTGCCACCTCCCCCACAGGATCCCGAAATGAAAAACTGTTTTTT,CATSPTGSRNEKLFF
TRBJ2-1,NA,TRBV4-1,few,TGCGCCAGCAGCCAATACAATGAGCAGTTCTTC,CASSQYNEQFF
TRBJ1-5,NA,TRBV9,NA,TGTGCCAGCAGCGTAGATTGGTCGGGCAATCAGCCCCAGCATTTT,CASSVDWSGNQPQHF
TRBJ2-5,NA,TRBV5-1,NA,TGCGCCAGCAGCTGGAGGGACAGACAAGAGACCCAGTACTTC,CASSWRDRQETQYF
TRBJ2-7,NA,TRBV11-2,once,TGTGCCAGCAGCTTAGACCCGGGAGCCTACGAGCAGTACTTC,CASSLDPGAYEQYF
TRBJ1-5,TRBD1,TRBV18,NA,TGTGCCAGCTCGCAGGATGACAGGGTTTATCAGCCCCAGCATTTT,CASSQDDRVYQPQHF
TRBJ2-5,NA,TRBV7-9,NA,TGTGCCAGCAGCCCAGCGGACATTAATGAAGAGACCCAGTACTTC,CASSPADINEETQYF
TRBJ2-7,NA,TRBV7-9,NA,TGTGCCAGCAGCCAAGGGTCTGGTGAGCAGTACTTC,CASSQGSGEQYF
TRBJ2-7,TRBD2,TRBV7-2,NA,TGTGCCAGCACCCCCGGGACTAGCTCACTATTCGAGCAGTACTTC,CASTPGTSSLFEQYF
TRBJ2-3,NA,TRBV5-6,NA,TGTGCCAGCAGCTCCCTGGTTGGAGATACGCAGTATTTT,CASSSLVGDTQYF
TRBJ1-2,TRBD1,TRBV27,NA,TGTGCCAGTGGCGGGACAGGGCGATTTGGCTACACCTTC,CASGGTGRFGYTF
TRBJ2-7,TRBD2,TRBV6-4,NA,TGTGCCAGCAGTGAGCTAGCGGGGGGGATGTACGAGCAGTACTTC,CASSELAGGMYEQYF
TRBJ2-1,NA,TRBV5-6,NA,TGTGCCAGCAGCTTGGCTGTGGATGAGCAGTTCTTC,CASSLAVDEQFF
TRBJ2-7,NA,TRBV7-2,NA,TGTGCCAGCAGCTGGGGTGGTGGAGCTCCCTCCTACGAGCAGTACTTC,CASSWGGGAPSYEQYF
TRBJ2-1,TRBD1,TRBV6-5,NA,TGTGCCAGCAGTTACTCCGGGACAGGAGAGCAGTTCTTC,CASSYSGTGEQFF
TRBJ1-1,NA,TRBV19,NA,TGTGCCAGTAGTATAGATCGGGCAGGGCCGAACACTGAAGCTTTCTTT,CASSIDRAGPNTEAFF
TRBJ2-7,TRBD2,TRBV6-6,NA,TGTGCCAGCAGTTACTTTAGCGGGGGGGTCGACGAGCAGTACTTC,CASSYFSGGVDEQYF